This T cell receptor (beta chain) was captured by sequencing in a study of CD8+CD57+ T cells in acquired aplastic anemia (dated by TCRdb to the late 2010s). With regard to the full study: On average, sorted CD4+ and CD8+ cells yielded 3.2 ug of extracted DNA, with a range of about 0.18 to 27.4 ug. For healthy donor samples, the average read count was around 10 million for CD4+ cells and 11 million to 14 million for CD8+ cells. The paper as a whole reports these results and caveats: Around 31 CD8+ CDR3 sequences were shared between patients and controls but appeared highly expressed in patients and within their immunodominant clones. No significant difference in CD8+ Simpson's diversity was found between patients and healthy controls (P=0.060).

Profiling of TCR beta VDJ combinations and CDR3 sequences used genomic DNA as the template. An Illumina HiSeq 2000 was the platform used for TCR repertoire sequencing. Processing in the source paper ran as follows. Repertoire assessment relied on Simpson's diversity index, CDR3 size and DJ length profiles, and TRBV/TRBJ rearrangement plots. The most abundant DNA sequence in the deep sequencing data was taken as the immunodominant clone. CDR3 amino acid sequences were checked for sharing across subjects and were also compared against the VDJdb database and published repertoires. TCRdb reworked the public reads: Q25 trimming with fastp, MiXCR clone assembly, productive beta chains retained. All rows with the same CDR3 protein become a single entry with the most common DNA and genes. It is TCRdb's table, rather than the study itself, that gives the V and J calls and clone size. The sample includes some 210,000 distinct CDR3 sequences, with approximately 60% observed a single time. The top ten clonotypes cover 25% to 30% of the sample.

Worth noting for this clonotype: The antigen it recognizes is unknown. There are no base qualities to consult, and no much larger clone falls within one base.

Looking up the germline V gene yields CDR1 KGHDR and CDR2 SFDVKD. Here V drops 0 bases and J drops 5 bases, and the junction holds 13 bases not matched to any gene. The CDR3 goes from the cysteine to the phenylalanine over 18 residues. The sequence is cut down to CDR3 DNA, 54 bases in frame from base 1. In this study, sorted CD4+ and CD8+ T cells from the blood of healthy subjects and of severe aplastic anemia patients had their TCR repertoires deep-sequenced. Ficoll-Paque density gradient centrifugation was used to isolate peripheral blood mononuclear cells. Before DNA extraction, CD4+ and CD8+ T cells were sorted by FACS or by magnetic beads.

This chain is built from TRBV24-1 and TRBJ2-3; 7 central nucleotides agree with TRBD2. This clonotype was sampled from a human donor in good health. The sample comprised sorted CD4+, CD8+, or CD8+CD57+ T cells (not recorded which) from PBMCs. The CDR3 protein sequence reads: CATSDLYSAGEGKDTQYF. The sequence in DNA is TGTGCCACCAGTGATTTGTATTCGGCGGGGGAGGGTAAAGATACGCAGTATTTT.